Listed here are 18 T cell receptor beta chains from one sample, sequenced in a study of beta chain features in type 1 diabetes. General study points: Patients with Type 1 diabetes showed moderately but significantly shorter TCRB CDR3s in all four CD4+ subsets.

Their antigen targets remain unknown. Expressed TCRB transcripts got sequenced, as all isolated RNA was reverse transcribed. The repertoire was sequenced with immunoSEQ multiplex PCR; TCRdb's copy has only in-frame clones and lacks some. The sample lists hundreds of thousands of clones; roughly 12% were seen once. The sequencing sample was made of naive CD4+ T cells from blood. The source of these receptors is a man younger than 35 with type 1 diabetes.

This clone came up a few times. This rearrangement joins TRBV10-3 to TRBJ1-4; maybe TRBD1 (5 bases). The CDR3 runs to 16 residues. CDR1 ENHRY and CDR2 SYGVKD come from the germline V gene. The ends were cut back, 0 bases at V and 3 bases at J, with 11 bases in the middle. Here the CDR3 DNA reads TGTGCCATCAGTGAGTCGCCGGGGACGGCTAATGAAAAACTGTTTTTT. This translates into CAISESPGTANEKLFF.

The V call is TRBV30, the J call TRBJ1-2, with D perhaps TRBD1 (6 bases). Germline lookup yields CDR1 GTSNPN and CDR2 SVGIG (reference sequence). There are 16 residues in the CDR3. The germline V and J ends were trimmed by 6 bases and 4 bases, with 24 bases remaining between them. The CDR3 coding sequence is TGTGCCTGTACTCCGGGACACCCCCTCCGGGGCTATGGCTACACCTTC. Amino acid sequence: CACTPGHPLRGYGYTF.

A few counts support this clone. This sequence joins TRBV7-2 and TRBJ2-1; no definite D call. CDR3 length: 11 residues. Germline CDR1 reads SGHTA; CDR2 reads FQGNSA. V lost 7 bases, J lost 4 bases, and 5 bases lay in between. CDR3 coding DNA: TGTGCCAGCACCCTGTACAATGAGCAGTTCTTC. Protein product: CASTLYNEQFF.

This clone has more than one count but fewer than ten. The gene calls are TRBV4-1 and TRBJ1-5, with D possibly matching TRBD1 (5 bases). V was shortened by 2 bases and J by 7 bases, with 21 bases between the two germline ends. The CDR3 is 17 amino acids. Per germline, CDR1 MGHRA and CDR2 YSYEKL. The CDR3 bases are TGCGCCAGCAGCCAATCGTCGCTTTTGCAGGGCCAACAGCCCCAGCATTTT. Its translation is CASSQSSLLQGQQPQHF.

This clone was observed a few times. This rearrangement joins TRBV5-6 to TRBJ2-6; D not certain. V lost 7 bases, J lost 0 bases, and 11 bases lay in between. The CDR3 covers 15 residues. Germline V gene data show CDR1 as SGHDT and CDR2 as YYEEEE. The CDR3 protein is CASSTGDSGANVLTF. The CDR3 nucleotides are TGTGCCAGCTCCACTGGGGACTCTGGGGCCAACGTCCTGACTTTC.

A few counts support this clone. This chain connects TRBV28 to TRBJ2-7; D might be TRBD1 (5 bases). This CDR3 region has 14 residues. V was pared by 4 bases and J by 3 bases, with 13 bases between. Germline-derived CDR1 and CDR2 are MDHEN and SYDVKM. Written as DNA, the CDR3 is TGTGCCAGCAGTTCCCCAGGGAAGGGCTACGAGCAGTACTTC. It translates to CASSSPGKGYEQYF.

The sample holds a few counts of this clone. The chain recombines TRBV2 with TRBJ1-4, with a tentative D call TRBD1 (6 bases). CDR3 length: 15 residues. Germline V gene lookup returns CDR1 SNHLY and CDR2 FYNNEI. V shed 5 bases and J shed 8 bases, with 18 bases lying between them. The CDR3 loop reads CASSLDGGLGEKLFF. In DNA form, the CDR3 reads TGTGCCAGCAGTCTAGATGGGGGGCTCGGAGAAAAACTGTTTTTT. The complete variable domain, with remaining parts taken from reference TRBV2 and TRBJ1-4, reads EPEVTQTPSHQVTQMGQEVILRCVPISNHLYFYWYRQILGQKVEFLVSFYNNEISEKSEIFDDQFSVERPDGSNFTLKIRSTKLEDSAMYFCASSLDGGLGEKLFFGSGTQLSVL.

The CDR3: CASSSMGQEAFF. The CDR3 DNA follows: TGTGCCAGCAGCTCCATGGGACAGGAAGCTTTCTTT. The gene calls are TRBV7-9 and TRBJ1-1, with 7 bases fitting TRBD1. Germline CDR1 SEHNR, CDR2 FQNEAQ (reference sequence). The CDR3 is 12 residues long. V gave up 4 bases and J gave up 8 bases; unmatched junction bases: 4.

This clone was counted only a few times. The V and J genes are TRBV29-1 and TRBJ1-1, with D possibly being TRBD1 (6 bases). Germline V gene sequence: CDR1 SQVTM, CDR2 ANQGSEA. The CDR3 sequence is 15 residues long. Trimming cost V 3 bases and J 1 base, with 15 bases left between them. The CDR3 protein is CSVEVRGKPNTEAFF. The CDR3 DNA reads as TGCAGCGTTGAGGTGAGGGGGAAGCCGAACACTGAAGCTTTCTTT.

The chain joins TRBV7-9 to TRBJ1-3, with a tentative D call TRBD1 (5 bases). Trimming left V 0 bases short and J 0 bases short, with 9 bases between. Germline V gives CDR1 SEHNR, CDR2 FQNEAQ (reference sequence). There are 16 residues in the CDR3. The CDR3 nucleotides are TGTGCCAGCAGCTTAGCCGACAGAGCCTCTGGAAACACCATATATTTT. It specifies CASSLADRASGNTIYF.

This sequence joins TRBV7-2 and TRBJ2-5; D tentatively fits TRBD1 or TRBD2 (5 bases each). From germline, CDR1 is SGHTA and CDR2 FQGNSA. The CDR3 contains 16 residues. V dropped 4 bases and J dropped 5 bases, with 20 bases sitting between them. Here the CDR3 DNA reads TGTGCCAGCAGCTCGCCATGGGGACGAAAACCGGAGACCCAGTACTTC. Residues: CASSSPWGRKPETQYF.

The rearrangement joins TRBV4-2 to TRBJ1-1, with D possibly TRBD1 on 6 matching bases. The V end was cut by 1 base, the J end by 5 bases, with 14 bases between. CDR1 and CDR2 from the germline V gene are LGHNA and YNFKEQ. This CDR3 has 15 residues. The CDR3 nucleotides read TGTGCCAGCAGCCAAGGGTCGCAGGGGAGGACTGAAGCTTTCTTT. This translates into CASSQGSQGRTEAFF.

The chain has TRBV30 and TRBJ1-3; D is undetermined. V was clipped by 5 bases and J by 0 bases, with 17 bases between them. This CDR3 region has 16 residues. Looked up from germline, CDR1 is GTSNPN and CDR2 is SVGIG (reference sequence). CDR3 nucleotides: TGTGCCTGGGGTCCTTTGAAACTGAGCTCTGGAAACACCATATATTTT. Encoded protein: CAWGPLKLSSGNTIYF.

The V gene is TRBV7-9, the J gene TRBJ1-4; D ambiguous. Germline values: CDR1 SEHNR, CDR2 FQNEAQ (reference sequence). Trimming took 0 bases from V and 0 from J, leaving 11 bases between them. The length of the CDR3 is 17 residues. The CDR3 loop reads CASSLANGQATNEKLFF. DNA of the CDR3: TGTGCCAGCAGCTTAGCGAACGGGCAAGCAACTAATGAAAAACTGTTTTTT.

This clone was seen only a few times. This chain connects TRBV15 to TRBJ2-4; either TRBD1 or TRBD2 may supply D (5 bases each). The CDR3 consists of 18 residues. Trimming pared 3 bases from V and 0 bases from J, leaving 18 bases between. Germline-derived CDR1 and CDR2 are LNHNV and YYDKDF (reference sequence). The CDR3 spells CATSSHAGTELAKNIQYF. The CDR3 nucleotides read TGTGCCACCAGCAGCCACGCAGGGACGGAGCTAGCCAAAAACATTCAGTACTTC.

The chain uses TRBV6-6 and TRBJ2-7; 9 bases are shared with TRBD2. The CDR3 spans 16 residues. V lost 2 bases and J lost 2; bases outside the gene matches: 7. Germline assignment: CDR1 MNHNY and CDR2 SVGAGI (reference sequence). The CDR3 loop reads CASSYPSGTSPYEQYF. The CDR3 DNA sequence: TGTGCCAGCAGTTACCCGTCCGGGACTAGCCCCTACGAGCAGTACTTC.

The genes are TRBV19 and TRBJ2-7; 10 bases match TRBD1. Germline-derived CDR1 and CDR2 are LNHDA and SQIVND (reference sequence). V trimming: 4 bases; J trimming: 2 bases; junction bases outside the gene matches: 2. CDR3 length equals 14 residues. CDR3 amino acids: CASSTGTGAYEQYF. As DNA, the CDR3 is TGTGCCAGTAGTACCGGGACAGGGGCCTACGAGCAGTACTTC.

About this clone itself: In the same sample, other DNA sequences code for this CDR3. The rearrangement joins TRBV18 to TRBJ2-5, with D possibly being TRBD2 (5 bases). Germline assignment: CDR1 KGHSH and CDR2 LQKENI. The V gene lost 3 bases and the J gene lost 5 bases, with 10 bases spanning the gap. The CDR3 covers 13 residues. CDR3 DNA: TGTGCCAGCTCACCGAGGGAAGGCGAGACCCAGTACTTC. Amino acids: CASSPREGETQYF. Full variable domain (outside the CDR3, taken from reference TRBV18 and TRBJ2-5): NAGVMQNPRHLVRRRGQEARLRCSPMKGHSHVYWYRQLPEEGLKFMVYLQKENIIDESGMPKERFSAEFPKEGPSILRIQQVVRGDSAAYFCASSPREGETQYFGPGTRLLVL.